Sequencing of this TCR beta chain was carried out in a study of T cell changes during pregnancy in multiple sclerosis. Profiling relied on immunoSEQ multiplex PCR, and the TCRdb table lists in-frame clones only, not all of them. The sample consists of tens of thousands of clones, 80% to 95% of them appearing once. The germline V gene has CDR1 LNHDA and CDR2 SQIVND (reference sequence). Trimming at V came to 7 bases and at J to 4 bases, leaving 7 bases not matched to a gene. The CDR3 loop spans 15 amino acids. The source material was CD4+ T cells from peripheral blood mononuclear cells, sampled before pregnancy. The rearrangement links TRBV19 to TRBJ2-2; 9 nucleotides agree with TRBD1. The TCR comes from a female donor with multiple sclerosis, enrolled in a pregnancy study. The CDR3 region has the DNA TGTGCCAGTAATATGGGACAGGGTGGCACCGGGGAGCTGTTTTTT. Protein: CASNMGQGGTGELFF.